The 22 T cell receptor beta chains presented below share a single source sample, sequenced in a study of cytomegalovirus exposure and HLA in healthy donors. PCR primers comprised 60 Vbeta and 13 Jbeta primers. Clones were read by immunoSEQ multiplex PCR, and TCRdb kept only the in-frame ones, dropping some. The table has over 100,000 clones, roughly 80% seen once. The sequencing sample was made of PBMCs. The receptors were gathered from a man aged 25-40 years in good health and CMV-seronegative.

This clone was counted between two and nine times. CDR3 sequence reads: CASSGGEFYGYTF. CDR3 DNA sequence: TGTGCCAGCAGCGGAGGGGAGTTCTATGGCTACACCTTC. The chain combines TRBV5-4 with TRBJ1-2; D is perhaps TRBD1 (5 bases). With 4 bases removed from V and 4 bases from J, the gap between germline ends came to 11 bases. This CDR3 comprises 13 residues. The germline V gene encodes CDR1 SGHNT and CDR2 YYREEE (reference sequence).

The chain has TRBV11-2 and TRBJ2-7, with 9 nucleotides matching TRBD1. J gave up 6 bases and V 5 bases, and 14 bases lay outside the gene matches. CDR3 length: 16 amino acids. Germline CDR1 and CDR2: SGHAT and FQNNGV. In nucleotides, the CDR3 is TGTGCCAGCAGCCGCTACCCCCGGGACAGGGCACGCGAGCAGTACTTC. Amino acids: CASSRYPRDRAREQYF. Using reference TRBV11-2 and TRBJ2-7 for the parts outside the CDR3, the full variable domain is EAGVAQSPRYKIIEKRQSVAFWCNPISGHATLYWYQQILGQGPKLLIQFQNNGVVDDSQLPKDRFSAERLKGVDSTLKIQPAKLEDSAVYLCASSRYPRDRAREQYFGPGTRLTVT.

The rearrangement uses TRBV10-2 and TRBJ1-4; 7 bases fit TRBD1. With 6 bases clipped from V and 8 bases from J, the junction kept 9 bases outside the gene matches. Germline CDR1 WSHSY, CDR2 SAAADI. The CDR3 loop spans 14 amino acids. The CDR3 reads CASRENRGSEKLFF. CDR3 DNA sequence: TGCGCCAGCAGGGAAAACAGGGGAAGCGAAAAACTGTTTTTT.

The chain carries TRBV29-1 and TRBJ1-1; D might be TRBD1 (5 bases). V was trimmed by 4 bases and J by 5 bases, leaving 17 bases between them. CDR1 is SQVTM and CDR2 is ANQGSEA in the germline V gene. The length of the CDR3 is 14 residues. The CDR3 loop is CSVGPWGRATEAFF. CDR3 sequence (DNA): TGCAGCGTTGGCCCCTGGGGCAGGGCGACTGAAGCTTTCTTT.

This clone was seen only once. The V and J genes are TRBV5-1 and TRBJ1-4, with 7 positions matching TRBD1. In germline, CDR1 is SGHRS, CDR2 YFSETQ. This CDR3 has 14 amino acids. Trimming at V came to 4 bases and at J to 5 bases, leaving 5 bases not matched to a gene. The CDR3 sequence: CASSPRTGNEKLFF. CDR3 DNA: TGCGCCAGCAGCCCACGGACAGGAAATGAAAAACTGTTTTTT.

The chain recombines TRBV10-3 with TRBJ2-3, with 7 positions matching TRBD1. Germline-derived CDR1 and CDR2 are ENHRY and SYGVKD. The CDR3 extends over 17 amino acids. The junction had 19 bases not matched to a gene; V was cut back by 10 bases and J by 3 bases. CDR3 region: CATKGAQGVVRTDTQYF. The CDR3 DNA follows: TGTGCCACCAAGGGGGCCCAGGGTGTGGTTCGTACAGATACGCAGTATTTT.

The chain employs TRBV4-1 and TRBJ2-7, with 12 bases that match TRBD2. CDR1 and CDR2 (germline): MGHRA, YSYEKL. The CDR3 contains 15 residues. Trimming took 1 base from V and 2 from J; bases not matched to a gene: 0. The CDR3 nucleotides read TGCGCCAGCAGCCAAGCTAGCGGGGGGGCCTACGAGCAGTACTTC. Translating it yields CASSQASGGAYEQYF.

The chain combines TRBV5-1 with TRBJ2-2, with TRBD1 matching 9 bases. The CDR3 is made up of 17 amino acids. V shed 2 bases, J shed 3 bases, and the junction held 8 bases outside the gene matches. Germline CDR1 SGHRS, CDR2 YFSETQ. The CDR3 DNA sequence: TGCGCCAGCAGCTTCAGGGTACAGGGGGCTGACACCGGGGAGCTGTTTTTT. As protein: CASSFRVQGADTGELFF.

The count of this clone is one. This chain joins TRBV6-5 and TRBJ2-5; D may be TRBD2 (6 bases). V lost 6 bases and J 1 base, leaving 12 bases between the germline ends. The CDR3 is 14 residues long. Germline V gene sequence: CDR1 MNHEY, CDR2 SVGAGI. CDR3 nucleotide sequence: TGTGCCAGCAGCTCGGGCGGGGTCCAAGAGACCCAGTACTTC. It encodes CASSSGGVQETQYF.

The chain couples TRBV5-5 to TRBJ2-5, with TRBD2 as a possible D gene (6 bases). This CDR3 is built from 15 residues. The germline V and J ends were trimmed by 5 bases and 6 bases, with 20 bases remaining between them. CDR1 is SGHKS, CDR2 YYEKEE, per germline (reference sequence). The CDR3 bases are TGTGCCAGCAGTCCTGGCGAGAGGGGAGGAAAGACCCAGTACTTC. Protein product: CASSPGERGGKTQYF.

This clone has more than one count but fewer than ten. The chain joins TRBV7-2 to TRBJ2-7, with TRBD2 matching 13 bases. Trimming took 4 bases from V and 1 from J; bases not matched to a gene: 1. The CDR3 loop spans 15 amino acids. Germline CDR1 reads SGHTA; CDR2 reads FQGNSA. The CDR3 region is CASSSGLAGSYEQYF. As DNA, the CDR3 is TGTGCCAGCAGCTCGGGACTAGCGGGGTCCTACGAGCAGTACTTC.

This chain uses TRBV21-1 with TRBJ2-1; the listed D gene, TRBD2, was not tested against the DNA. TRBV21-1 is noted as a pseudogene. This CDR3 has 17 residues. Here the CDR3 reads CASSISSRGGEYNEQFF. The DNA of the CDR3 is TGTGCCAGCAGCATTTCCTCTCGCGGGGGGGAATACAATGAGCAGTTCTTC.

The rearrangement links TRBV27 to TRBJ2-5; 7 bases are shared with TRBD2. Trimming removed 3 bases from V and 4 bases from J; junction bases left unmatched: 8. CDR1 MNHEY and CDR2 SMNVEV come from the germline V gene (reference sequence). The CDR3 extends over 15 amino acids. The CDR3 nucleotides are TGTGCCAGCAGTTTGGGCGCTAGCGGAATAGAGACCCAGTACTTC. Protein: CASSLGASGIETQYF.

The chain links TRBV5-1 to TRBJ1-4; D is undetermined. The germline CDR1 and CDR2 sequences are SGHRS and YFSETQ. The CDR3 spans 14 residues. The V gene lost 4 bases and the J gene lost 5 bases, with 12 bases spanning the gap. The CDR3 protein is CASSPAGNNEKLFF. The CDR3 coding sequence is TGCGCCAGCAGCCCTGCGGGGAACAATGAAAAACTGTTTTTT.

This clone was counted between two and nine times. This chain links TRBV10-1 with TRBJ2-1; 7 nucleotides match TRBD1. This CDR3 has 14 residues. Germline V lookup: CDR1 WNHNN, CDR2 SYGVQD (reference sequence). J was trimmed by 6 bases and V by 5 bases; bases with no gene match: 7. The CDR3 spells CASSRDRDSNEQFF. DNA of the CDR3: TGCGCCAGCAGTAGAGATCGGGACAGCAATGAGCAGTTCTTC.

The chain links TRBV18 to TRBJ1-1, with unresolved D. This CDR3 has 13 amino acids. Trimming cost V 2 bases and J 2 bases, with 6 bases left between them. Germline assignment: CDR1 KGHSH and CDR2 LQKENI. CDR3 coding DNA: TGTGCCAGCTCACCAGATCTAAACACTGAAGCTTTCTTT. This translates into CASSPDLNTEAFF.

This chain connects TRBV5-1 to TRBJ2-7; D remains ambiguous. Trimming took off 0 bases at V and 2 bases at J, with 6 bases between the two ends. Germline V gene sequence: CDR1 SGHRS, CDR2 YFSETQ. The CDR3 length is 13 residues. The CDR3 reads CASSLDPAYEQYF. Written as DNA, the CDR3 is TGCGCCAGCAGCTTGGACCCGGCCTACGAGCAGTACTTC.

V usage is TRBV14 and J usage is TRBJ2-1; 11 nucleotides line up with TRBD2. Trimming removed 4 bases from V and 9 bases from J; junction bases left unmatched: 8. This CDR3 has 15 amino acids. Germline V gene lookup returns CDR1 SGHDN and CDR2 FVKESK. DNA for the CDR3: TGTGCCAGCAGCCTATATAGCGGGGGGGCCTCTGAGCAGTTCTTC. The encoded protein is CASSLYSGGASEQFF.

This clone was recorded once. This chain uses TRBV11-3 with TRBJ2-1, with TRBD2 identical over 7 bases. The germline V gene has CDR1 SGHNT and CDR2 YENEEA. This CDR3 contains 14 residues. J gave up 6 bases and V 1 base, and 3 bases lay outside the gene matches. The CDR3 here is CASSLAGGINEQFF. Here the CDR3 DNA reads TGTGCCAGCAGCTTAGCCGGGGGGATCAATGAGCAGTTCTTC.

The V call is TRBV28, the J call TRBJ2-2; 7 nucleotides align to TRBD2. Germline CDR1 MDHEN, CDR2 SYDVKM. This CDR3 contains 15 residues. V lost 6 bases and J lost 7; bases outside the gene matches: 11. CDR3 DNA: TGTGCCAGCAGCTGGGACTTCCAGCGGGACGGGGAGCTGTTTTTT. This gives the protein CASSWDFQRDGELFF.

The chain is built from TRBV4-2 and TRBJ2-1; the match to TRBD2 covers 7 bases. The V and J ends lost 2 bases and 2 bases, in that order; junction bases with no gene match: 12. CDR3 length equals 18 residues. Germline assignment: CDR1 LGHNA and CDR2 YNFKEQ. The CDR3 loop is CASSQPGEGLPTYNEQFF. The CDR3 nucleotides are TGTGCCAGCAGCCAACCGGGGGAGGGTCTCCCGACCTACAATGAGCAGTTCTTC.

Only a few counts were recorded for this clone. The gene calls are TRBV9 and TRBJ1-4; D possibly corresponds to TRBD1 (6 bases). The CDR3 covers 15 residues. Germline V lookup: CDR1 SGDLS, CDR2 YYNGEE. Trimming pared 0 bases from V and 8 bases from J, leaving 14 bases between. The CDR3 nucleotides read TGTGCCAGCAGCGTAGCGGCAGGGGTGATAGAAAAACTGTTTTTT. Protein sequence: CASSVAAGVIEKLFF.